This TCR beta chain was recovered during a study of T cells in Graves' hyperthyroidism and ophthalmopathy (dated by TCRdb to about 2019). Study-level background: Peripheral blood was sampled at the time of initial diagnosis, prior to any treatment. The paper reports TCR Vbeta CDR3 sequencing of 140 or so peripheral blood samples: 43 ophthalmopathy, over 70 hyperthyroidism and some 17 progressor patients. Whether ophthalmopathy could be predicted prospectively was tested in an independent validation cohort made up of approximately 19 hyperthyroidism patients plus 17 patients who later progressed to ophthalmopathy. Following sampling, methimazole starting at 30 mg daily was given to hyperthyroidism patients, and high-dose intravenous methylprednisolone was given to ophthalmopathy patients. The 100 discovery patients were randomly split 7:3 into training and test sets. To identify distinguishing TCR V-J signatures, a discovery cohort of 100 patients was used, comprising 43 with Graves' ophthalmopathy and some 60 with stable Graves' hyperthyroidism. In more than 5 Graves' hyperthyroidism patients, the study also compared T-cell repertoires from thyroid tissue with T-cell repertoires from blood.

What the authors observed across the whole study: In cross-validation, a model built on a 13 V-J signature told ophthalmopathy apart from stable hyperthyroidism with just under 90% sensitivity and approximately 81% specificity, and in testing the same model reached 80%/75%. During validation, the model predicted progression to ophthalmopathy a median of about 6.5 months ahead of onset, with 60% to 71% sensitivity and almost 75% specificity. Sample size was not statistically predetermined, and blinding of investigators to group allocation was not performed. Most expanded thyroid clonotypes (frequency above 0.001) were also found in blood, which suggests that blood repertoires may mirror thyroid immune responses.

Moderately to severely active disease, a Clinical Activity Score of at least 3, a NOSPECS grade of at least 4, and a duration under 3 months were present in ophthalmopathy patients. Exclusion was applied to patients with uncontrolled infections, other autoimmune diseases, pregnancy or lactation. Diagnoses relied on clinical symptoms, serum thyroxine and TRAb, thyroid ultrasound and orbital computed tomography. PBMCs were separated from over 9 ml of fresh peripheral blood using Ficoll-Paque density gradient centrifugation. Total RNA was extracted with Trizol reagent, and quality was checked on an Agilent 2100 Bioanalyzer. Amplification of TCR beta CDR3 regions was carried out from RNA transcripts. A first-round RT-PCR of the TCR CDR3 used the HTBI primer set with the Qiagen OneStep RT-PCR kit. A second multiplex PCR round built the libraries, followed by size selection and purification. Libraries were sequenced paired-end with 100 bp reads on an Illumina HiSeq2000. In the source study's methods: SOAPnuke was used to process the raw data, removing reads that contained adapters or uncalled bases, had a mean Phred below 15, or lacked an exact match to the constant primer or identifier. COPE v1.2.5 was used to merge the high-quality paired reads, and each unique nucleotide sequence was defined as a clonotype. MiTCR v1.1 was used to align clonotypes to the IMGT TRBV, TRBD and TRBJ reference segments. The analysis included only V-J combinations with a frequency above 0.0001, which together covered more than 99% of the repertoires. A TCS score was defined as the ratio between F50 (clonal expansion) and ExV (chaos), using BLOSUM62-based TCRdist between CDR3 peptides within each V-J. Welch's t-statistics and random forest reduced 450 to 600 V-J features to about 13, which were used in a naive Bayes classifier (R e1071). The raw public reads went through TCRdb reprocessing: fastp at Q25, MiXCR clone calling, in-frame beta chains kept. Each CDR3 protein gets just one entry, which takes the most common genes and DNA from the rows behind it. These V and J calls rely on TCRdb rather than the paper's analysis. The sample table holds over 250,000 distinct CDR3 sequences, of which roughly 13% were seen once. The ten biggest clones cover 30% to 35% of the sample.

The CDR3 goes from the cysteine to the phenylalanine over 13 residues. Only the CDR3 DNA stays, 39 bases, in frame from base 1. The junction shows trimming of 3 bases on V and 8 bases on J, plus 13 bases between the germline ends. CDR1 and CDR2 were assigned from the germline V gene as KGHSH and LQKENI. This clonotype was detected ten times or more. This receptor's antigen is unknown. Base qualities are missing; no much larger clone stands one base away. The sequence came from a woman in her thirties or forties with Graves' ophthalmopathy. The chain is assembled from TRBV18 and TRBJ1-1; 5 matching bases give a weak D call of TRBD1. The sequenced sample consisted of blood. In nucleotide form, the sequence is TGTGCCAGCTCACCGGCCGGGACCCCCGAAGCTTTCTTT. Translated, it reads CASSPAGTPEAFF.